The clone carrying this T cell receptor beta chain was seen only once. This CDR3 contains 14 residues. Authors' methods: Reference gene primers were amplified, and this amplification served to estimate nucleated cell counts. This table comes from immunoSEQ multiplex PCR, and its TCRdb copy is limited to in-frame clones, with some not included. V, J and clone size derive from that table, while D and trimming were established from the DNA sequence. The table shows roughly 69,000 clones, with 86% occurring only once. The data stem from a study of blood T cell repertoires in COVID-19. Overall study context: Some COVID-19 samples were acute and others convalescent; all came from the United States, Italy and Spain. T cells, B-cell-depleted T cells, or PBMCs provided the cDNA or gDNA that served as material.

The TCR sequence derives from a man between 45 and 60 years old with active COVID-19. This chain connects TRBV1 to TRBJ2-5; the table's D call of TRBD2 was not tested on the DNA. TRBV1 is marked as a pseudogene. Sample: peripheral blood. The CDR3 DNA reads TGCACCAGCAGATGCGGGGGGGCAGCCGAGACCCAGTACTTC. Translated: CTSRCGGAAETQYF.